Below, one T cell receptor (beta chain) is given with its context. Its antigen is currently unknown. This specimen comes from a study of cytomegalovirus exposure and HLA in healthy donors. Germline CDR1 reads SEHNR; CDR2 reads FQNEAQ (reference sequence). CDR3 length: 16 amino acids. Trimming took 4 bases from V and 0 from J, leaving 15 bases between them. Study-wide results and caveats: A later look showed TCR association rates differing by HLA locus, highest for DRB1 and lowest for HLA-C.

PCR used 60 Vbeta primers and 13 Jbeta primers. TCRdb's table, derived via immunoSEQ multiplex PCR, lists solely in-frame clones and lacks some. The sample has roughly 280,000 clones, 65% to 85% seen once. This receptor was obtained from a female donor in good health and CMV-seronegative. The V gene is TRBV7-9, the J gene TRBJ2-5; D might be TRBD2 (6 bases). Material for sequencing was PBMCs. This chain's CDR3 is CASSSLTSPYQETQYF. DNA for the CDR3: TGTGCCAGCAGCTCCCTAACTAGCCCCTACCAAGAGACCCAGTACTTC.